The 25 T cell receptor beta chains below all came from one sample that was sequenced in a study of blood T cells in healthy people across ages. It was with a sample-barcoded 5' primer and a J-beta primer mix that a second PCR of roughly 6 to 12 cycles was run. TCRdb re-called the 5' RACE reads through MiXCR, storing one row per CDR3 protein. The sample shows hundreds of thousands of distinct CDR3 sequences, about 51% of them seen only once. The sequencing input was blood. The source is a woman older than 75 in good health.

This clonotype appeared many times. The CDR3 DNA follows: TGCAGTGCTAGAGGCGGGACTAGCGGTGGCGAGCAGTACTTC. It is translated as CSARGGTSGGEQYF. The genes are TRBV20-1 and TRBJ2-7; 11 nucleotides agree with TRBD2. This CDR3 has 14 amino acids. Per the germline V gene, CDR1 is DFQATT and CDR2 is SNEGSKA (reference sequence). V shed 1 base and J 6 bases; nucleotides not matched to a gene: 5.

This clonotype appeared a single time. This chain uses TRBV3-1 with TRBJ2-5, with TRBD2 identical over 10 bases. Near its end, the DNA agrees better with TRBJ2-1, so the J call may be wrong. The CDR3 is made up of 16 amino acids. CDR1 and CDR2 from the germline V gene are LGHDT and YNNKEL (reference sequence). CDR3 residues: CASSLPGTSVQETQFF. CDR3 bases: TGTGCCAGCAGCCTGCCCGGGACTAGCGTTCAAGAGACCCAGTTCTTC.

In the case of this clonotype: It may be a read error: a sequence one base away is much more abundant. V and J are TRBV5-1 and TRBJ2-1, with D perhaps TRBD2 (7 bases). The germline V and J ends were trimmed by 4 bases and 1 base, with 15 bases remaining between them. Per germline, CDR1 SGHRS and CDR2 YFSETQ. CDR3 size: 16 residues. CDR3 amino acids: CASSPVRGGSYNEQFF. CDR3 nucleotides: TGCGCCAGCAGCCCGGTGAGGGGGGGATCCTACAATGAGCAGTTCTTC.

Points on this clonotype: Just one base apart from a much larger clone, this may be a read error. The rearrangement uses TRBV7-2 and TRBJ2-3, with D possibly matching TRBD1 (6 bases). The length of the CDR3 is 14 residues. Germline values: CDR1 SGHTA, CDR2 FQGNSA. V dropped 3 bases and J dropped 4 bases, with 11 bases sitting between them. The CDR3 bases are TGTGCCAGCAGCTTCGACAGGCGGCCAGATACGCAGTATTTT. Its translation is CASSFDRRPDTQYF.

About this clonotype: A much more abundant neighbour one base away suggests this may be a read error. The J gene is TRBJ2-5, the V gene TRBV27; 11 bases line up with TRBD2. V was clipped by 6 bases and J by 11 bases; unmatched bases: 17. The CDR3 is made up of 16 amino acids. CDR1 MNHEY and CDR2 SMNVEV come from the germline V gene (reference sequence). The CDR3 DNA reads as TGTGCCAGCAGACGCACTAGCGGGGGAAGGGGGGATGAGCAGTACTTC. Translated: CASRRTSGGRGDEQYF.

This clonotype was detected ten times or more. The rearrangement links TRBV12-3 or TRBV12-4 to TRBJ2-1; 8 nucleotides match TRBD1. The CDR3 runs to 14 residues. Trimming removed 11 bases from V and 7 bases from J; junction bases left unmatched: 13. Written as DNA, the CDR3 is TGTGCCGGCCAGGACAGGGCGAGGGTAAATGAGCAGTTCTTC. It is translated as CAGQDRARVNEQFF.

This clonotype was counted only a few times. This chain connects TRBV20-1 to TRBJ1-3; D unclear. The length of the CDR3 is 14 residues. The V end was cut by 6 bases, the J end by 1 base, with 13 bases between. CDR1 is DFQATT and CDR2 is SNEGSKA in the germline V gene (reference sequence). CDR3 coding DNA: TGCAGTGCCACTCTAGACCGATCTGGAAACACCATATATTTT. Residues: CSATLDRSGNTIYF.

This clonotype showed up many times. This chain connects TRBV18 to TRBJ2-1; maybe TRBD1 (6 bases). The CDR3 spans 16 residues. The germline V gene has CDR1 KGHSH and CDR2 LQKENI. The germline V and J ends were trimmed by 4 bases and 3 bases, with 16 bases remaining between them. The CDR3 reads CASSLQTGLGYNEQFF. DNA of the CDR3: TGTGCCAGCTCACTACAAACAGGGCTAGGCTACAATGAGCAGTTCTTC.

The sample holds a few counts of this clonotype. J is TRBJ1-5 and V is TRBV5-1; a weak D match, TRBD1 (5 bases). This CDR3 has 16 residues. V shed 0 bases and J shed 1 base, with 11 bases lying between them. Germline-derived CDR1 and CDR2 are SGHRS and YFSETQ. CDR3 nucleotides: TGCGCCAGCAGCTTGGCGGGACCGAGCAGCAATCAGCCCCAGCATTTT. Its protein product is CASSLAGPSSNQPQHF.

The J gene is TRBJ1-3, the V gene TRBV12-3 or TRBV12-4; 7 nucleotides line up with TRBD1. J was trimmed by 2 bases and V by 4 bases; bases with no gene match: 5. The CDR3 length is 15 residues. CDR3 sequence (DNA): TGTGCCAGCAGTTCGACAGGGATTACTGGAAACACCATATATTTT. Its protein is CASSSTGITGNTIYF.

V usage is TRBV5-1 and J usage is TRBJ2-1; D is unresolved. The CDR3 runs 15 residues. Germline CDR1 SGHRS, CDR2 YFSETQ. V was pared by 2 bases and J by 7 bases, with 16 bases between. Written as DNA, the CDR3 is TGCGCCAGCAGCTTTTCCCGGGCCTTGAGGAATGAGCAGTTCTTC. This gives the protein CASSFSRALRNEQFF.

This clonotype has ten or more counts. The chain joins TRBV9 to TRBJ2-1, with 10 bases identical to TRBD1. This CDR3 is built from 15 residues. V dropped 3 bases and J dropped 4; count of bases not matched to a gene: 4. From germline, CDR1 is SGDLS and CDR2 YYNGEE. DNA of the CDR3: TGTGCCAGCAGCGGACAGGGGGCGTTTTACAATGAGCAGTTCTTC. This gives the protein CASSGQGAFYNEQFF.

This clonotype showed up just a few times. The chain joins TRBV12-3 or TRBV12-4 to TRBJ2-7; 13 bases agree with TRBD2. CDR3 size: 15 residues. The V gene end was trimmed by 1 base and the J gene end by 8 bases; junction bases not matched to a gene: 5. CDR3 DNA: TGTGCCAGCAGTTTAGGGATGACTAGCGGGGGGCAGCAGTACTTC. Translation: CASSLGMTSGGQQYF.

This clonotype occurred a few times. The chain joins TRBV7-2 to TRBJ1-6, with D possibly TRBD1 on 6 matching bases. CDR1 and CDR2 from the germline V gene are SGHTA and FQGNSA. V was pared by 1 base and J by 12 bases, with 10 bases between. The CDR3 runs to 13 residues. CDR3 loop: CASSLGGQLPLHF. The CDR3, as DNA: TGTGCCAGCAGCTTAGGCGGACAGTTACCCCTCCACTTT. Using reference TRBV7-2 and TRBJ1-6 for the parts outside the CDR3, the full variable domain is GAGVSQSPSNKVTEKGKDVELRCDPISGHTALYWYRQSLGQGLEFLIYFQGNSAPDKSGLPSDRFSAERTGGSVSTLTIQRTQQEDSAVYLCASSLGGQLPLHFGNGTRLTVT.

The J gene is TRBJ2-5, the V gene TRBV27; no clear D. V lost 6 bases and J lost 2, with 19 bases in between. The CDR3 is 16 residues long. Germline V gene sequence: CDR1 MNHEY, CDR2 SMNVEV (reference sequence). The CDR3 sequence: CASSLDPQGIQETQYF. CDR3 DNA sequence: TGTGCCAGCAGCCTCGACCCTCAAGGGATTCAAGAGACCCAGTACTTC.

The chain carries TRBV28 and TRBJ2-1; 14 positions agree with TRBD2. Per germline, CDR1 MDHEN and CDR2 SYDVKM. The CDR3 covers 16 residues. V trimming: 7 bases; J trimming: 10 bases; junction bases outside the gene matches: 12. CDR3 in DNA: TGTGCCAGCATTCTAACCGGGACTAGCGGGAGAGGAGAGCAGTTCTTC. It yields the protein CASILTGTSGRGEQFF.

This sequence joins TRBV5-1 and TRBJ1-2, with 12 bases aligning to TRBD1. Germline V gene sequence: CDR1 SGHRS, CDR2 YFSETQ. CDR3 length: 16 residues. The V gene end was trimmed by 3 bases and the J gene end by 4 bases; junction bases not matched to a gene: 7. CDR3 residues: CASSSRDRGRLYGYTF. Here the CDR3 DNA reads TGCGCCAGCAGCTCCCGGGACAGGGGGCGCCTCTATGGCTACACCTTC.

This clonotype was counted ten times or more. A much larger clone sits a single nucleotide away, making a read error possible. The J gene is TRBJ2-5, the V gene TRBV6-5; D may be TRBD1 or TRBD2 (5 bases each). This CDR3 has 15 residues. Per germline, CDR1 MNHEY and CDR2 SVGAGI. The V gene lost 0 bases and the J gene lost 11 bases, with 19 bases spanning the gap. The CDR3 sequence is CASSYSGDGHNEQYF. The CDR3 nucleotides are TGTGCCAGCAGTTACTCGGGGGACGGGCACAATGAGCAGTACTTC.

This chain uses TRBV7-8 with TRBJ2-3, with 7 nucleotides matching TRBD2. Germline V gene sequence: CDR1 SGHVS, CDR2 FQNEAQ. The CDR3 is 15 residues long. V was clipped by 3 bases and J by 5 bases; unmatched bases: 8. DNA for the CDR3: TGTGCCAGCAGCTTTTCTAGCGGCACGGGAGATACGCAGTATTTT. Protein: CASSFSSGTGDTQYF. The whole variable domain, filled in from reference TRBV7-8 and TRBJ2-3, reads GAGVSQSPRYKVAKRGQDVALRCDPISGHVSLFWYQQALGQGPEFLTYFQNEAQLDKSGLPSDRFFAERPEGSVSTLKIQRTQQEDSAVYLCASSFSSGTGDTQYFGPGTRLTVL.

V gene TRBV27 combines with J gene TRBJ2-5; 13 bases line up with TRBD2. The CDR3 spans 16 residues. J lost 11 bases, V lost 5 bases, and 14 bases had no gene match. Germline V gene sequence: CDR1 MNHEY, CDR2 SMNVEV (reference sequence). The CDR3 nucleotides are TGTGCCAGCAGTCAAACCGGACTAGCGGGAGTGAATGAGCAGTACTTC. Translated, it gives CASSQTGLAGVNEQYF.

This clonotype was counted at least ten times. The V gene is TRBV5-1, the J gene TRBJ2-3, with D possibly TRBD2 on 6 matching bases. The germline gives CDR1 SGHRS, CDR2 YFSETQ. The CDR3 loop spans 15 amino acids. Trimming removed 2 bases from V and 0 bases from J, with 10 bases in between. As DNA, the CDR3 is TGCGCCAGCAGCTTCGGGGGAGCTAGCACAGATACGCAGTATTTT. It specifies CASSFGGASTDTQYF.

The chain recombines TRBV2 with TRBJ2-1, with TRBD1 matching 10 bases. The CDR3 sequence is 15 residues long. V lost 6 bases and J lost 13; bases outside the gene matches: 15. From germline, CDR1 is SNHLY and CDR2 FYNNEI. CDR3 sequence reads: CASSAGQGNYNSQFF. For the CDR3, the DNA is TGTGCCAGCAGCGCGGGACAGGGGAACTACAATAGCCAGTTCTTC.

A remark on this clonotype: Being one base from a much bigger clone, this may be a read error. The gene calls are TRBV3-1 and TRBJ1-1; D uncertain. The ends were cut back, 1 base at V and 1 base at J, with 4 bases in the middle. Germline-derived CDR1 and CDR2 are LGHDT and YNNKEL (reference sequence). CDR3 length: 13 residues. The CDR3 nucleotides read TGTGCCAGCAGCCAAGTCGCGAACACTGAAGCTTTCTTT. It specifies CASSQVANTEAFF.

The chain couples TRBV20-1 to TRBJ2-1; 10 bases are a match to TRBD2. This CDR3 region has 15 residues. J lost 4 bases, V lost 3 bases, and 6 bases had no gene match. Germline-derived CDR1 and CDR2 are DFQATT and SNEGSKA (reference sequence). The CDR3 region is CSASLAGDLYNEQFF. CDR3 bases: TGCAGTGCTAGCCTAGCGGGGGACCTATACAATGAGCAGTTCTTC.

This clonotype showed up many times. CDR3 residues: CASSYGTSRYGADTQYF. The CDR3, as DNA: TGCGCCAGCAGCTATGGGACTTCGCGTTACGGCGCAGATACGCAGTATTTT. J is TRBJ2-3 and V is TRBV5-1, with a weak D call TRBD2 (6 bases). Germline-derived CDR1 and CDR2 are SGHRS and YFSETQ. CDR3 length equals 17 residues. The V gene lost 3 bases and the J gene lost 4 bases, with 21 bases spanning the gap.